The 11 T cell receptor beta chains below all came from one sample that was sequenced in a study of Ad26.COV2.S vaccination and SARS-CoV-2 variants. Treatment described: some 19 received Ad26.COV2.S at low or high dose, single or two shots; roughly five received placebo; per-sample allocation not given. All samples were drawn on day 63, counting from the first vaccine or placebo injection. Clones were sequenced by immunoSEQ multiplex PCR, and TCRdb holds only the in-frame ones, with some missing. The sample has about 680,000 clones, about 89% seen once. Sequencing was performed on peripheral blood, taken in a trial of Ad26.COV2.S vaccine versus placebo. All receptors come from a person aged 18-60 years who received the Ad26.COV2.S COVID-19 vaccine or a placebo.

The chain recombines TRBV7-9 with TRBJ2-4; D gene ambiguous. CDR3 size: 12 residues. Germline V gene data show CDR1 as SEHNR and CDR2 as FQNEAQ (reference sequence). Deletions cut 4 bases from V and 13 bases from J, with 14 bases between. The chain's CDR3 is CASSYISGVQYF. CDR3 coding DNA: TGTGCCAGCAGCTATATTTCTGGGGTGCAGTACTTC.

The V gene is TRBV18, the J gene TRBJ2-1; no clear D. The CDR3 sequence is 13 residues long. Trimming removed 5 bases at V and 7 bases at J, with 12 bases between. Per the germline V gene, CDR1 is KGHSH and CDR2 is LQKENI. As DNA, the CDR3 is TGTGCCAGCTCATACCGGTACGAAAATGAGCAGTTCTTC. It codes for CASSYRYENEQFF.

The chain's CDR3 is CASSLARETQYF. CDR3 DNA sequence: TGTGCCAGCAGCTTAGCCCGAGAGACCCAGTACTTC. The chain uses TRBV5-6 and TRBJ2-5; D remains ambiguous. The CDR3 covers 12 residues. Germline CDR1 reads SGHDT; CDR2 reads YYEEEE. V was pared by 2 bases and J by 4 bases, with 6 bases between.

The chain is built from TRBV1 and TRBJ2-5; TRBD2 was called by the table and not checked on the DNA. TRBV1 is labeled a pseudogene. CDR3 length equals 16 residues. CDR3 in amino acids: CTSSQGRGGSQETQYF. The CDR3 DNA reads TGCACCAGCAGCCAAGGGCGGGGGGGGTCACAAGAGACCCAGTACTTC.

The chain couples TRBV4-3 to TRBJ2-7; a weak D match, TRBD2 (6 bases). Trimming took 4 bases from V and 6 from J, leaving 16 bases between them. The germline gives CDR1 LGHNA, CDR2 YSLEER. The CDR3 totals 14 residues. CDR3 in DNA: TGCGCCAGCAGCCTGGGCCCGGGACTGCGCGAGCAGTACTTC. Translating it yields CASSLGPGLREQYF.

V and J are TRBV3-1 (or the pseudogene TRBV3-2) and TRBJ2-1; 14 positions match TRBD2. The germline V gene has CDR1 LGHDT and CDR2 YNNKEL (reference sequence). The CDR3 consists of 16 residues. J gave up 9 bases and V 4 bases, and 8 bases lay outside the gene matches. CDR3 sequence: CASSPTGLAGAGEQFF. CDR3 DNA sequence: TGTGCCAGCAGCCCGACGGGACTAGCGGGAGCTGGTGAGCAGTTCTTC.

J is TRBJ1-3 and V is TRBV2; tentatively, D is TRBD1 (5 bases). Germline V lookup: CDR1 SNHLY, CDR2 FYNNEI. The V end was cut by 8 bases, the J end by 0 bases, with 11 bases between. The CDR3 loop spans 14 amino acids. CDR3 sequence: CASGTWFSGNTIYF. The CDR3 nucleotides read TGTGCCAGCGGGACCTGGTTCTCTGGAAACACCATATATTTT.

The chain links TRBV6-5 to TRBJ2-1, with D unresolved. Germline CDR1 is MNHEY and CDR2 is SVGAGI. This CDR3 has 15 amino acids. Between the trimmed V and J ends, which lost 0 bases and 12 bases, there was a span of 18 bases. DNA for the CDR3: TGTGCCAGCAGTTACTCGATTGTGGAGCCCTGGGTGCAGTTCTTC. It translates to CASSYSIVEPWVQFF.

The chain has TRBV5-1 and TRBJ2-3, with 8 bases matching TRBD1. CDR1 is SGHRS, CDR2 YFSETQ, per germline. CDR3 length equals 15 residues. V dropped 5 bases and J dropped 2; count of bases not matched to a gene: 7. This chain's CDR3 is CASSVQGATTDTQYF. The CDR3 DNA reads TGCGCCAGCAGTGTGCAGGGGGCCACCACAGATACGCAGTATTTT.

The chain has TRBV11-2 and TRBJ2-1; D unresolved. Trimming removed 3 bases from V and 8 bases from J, with 14 bases in between. Germline V gives CDR1 SGHAT, CDR2 FQNNGV. This CDR3 region has 14 residues. CDR3 protein: CASSFRSLVDEQFF. For the CDR3, the DNA is TGTGCCAGCAGCTTTCGGTCCCTAGTGGATGAGCAGTTCTTC.

The chain joins TRBV5-1 to TRBJ2-3, with D hard to call. V was pared by 6 bases and J by 4 bases, with 12 bases between. From germline, CDR1 is SGHRS and CDR2 YFSETQ. This CDR3 contains 13 residues. The CDR3 loop is CASTPRGSDTQYF. The CDR3 coding sequence is TGCGCCAGCACGCCCAGAGGCTCAGATACGCAGTATTTT.